This paragraph reports one TCR beta chain. This sample is drawn from a study of blood T cell repertoires in COVID-19. Measured with immunoSEQ multiplex PCR; TCRdb has only the in-frame clones, and not every one. This table holds around 310,000 clones, about nine tenths found once. The ends lost 11 bases at V and 2 bases at J; junction bases unmatched: 5. The CDR3 has 13 amino acids. CDR1 and CDR2 from the germline V gene are MNHEY and SVGAGI. The rearrangement uses TRBV6-5 and TRBJ2-5, with 10 positions matching TRBD2. Sequences were obtained from PBMCs or T cells enriched from blood (not recorded which). The sequence came from a woman in her 30s who had recovered from COVID-19. CDR3 DNA: TGTGCCTTAGCGGGAGGTGGGCAAGAGACCCAGTACTTC. This translates into CALAGGGQETQYF.